A selection of T cell receptor beta chains follows, all from one sample in a study of blood T cell repertoires in COVID-19. Generated by immunoSEQ multiplex PCR, the TCRdb table keeps only in-frame clones and is missing some. The sample has about 260,000 clones, around nine tenths seen once; the top ten hold roughly 8%. The material sequenced was peripheral blood. The receptors derive from a man in his forties with active or convalescent COVID-19. The CDR3 runs from the conserved cysteine through the conserved F or W. A D gene is named only where the DNA matches it firmly. The size field is filled for only some rows; it gives once, few, many or a size class.

CASSRYGYTF,TGTGCCAGCAGTCGTTATGGCTACACCTTC,.,10,TRBJ1-2,.,TRBV28
CASSVPGVQEQFF,TGTGCCAGCAGCGTACCAGGGGTCCAGGAGCAGTTCTTC,once,13,TRBJ2-1,.,TRBV9
CASSPIGAYEQYF,TGTGCCAGCAGTCCTATTGGAGCCTACGAGCAGTACTTC,.,13,TRBJ2-7,.,TRBV27
CASSLSYGEQETQYF,TGTGCCAGCAGCTTATCTTACGGGGAGCAAGAGACCCAGTACTTC,.,15,TRBJ2-5,.,TRBV7-9
CSVARAGVDTGELFF,TGCAGCGTGGCCCGGGCGGGTGTTGACACCGGGGAGCTGTTTTTT,.,15,TRBJ2-2,.,TRBV29-1
CAISESTGNMNTEAFF,TGTGCCATCAGTGAGAGTACAGGGAATATGAACACTGAAGCTTTCTTT,.,16,TRBJ1-1,.,TRBV10-3
CASSLFRGLNTEAFF,TGCGCCAGCAGCCTCTTTAGGGGTTTAAACACTGAAGCTTTCTTT,.,15,TRBJ1-1,.,TRBV4-1
CASSKTGCEQFF,TGTGCCAGCAGCAAGACAGGGTGTGAGCAGTTCTTC,few,12,TRBJ2-1,.,TRBV21-1
CASSQVGGRMSTDTQYF,TGTGCCAGCAGCCAAGTCGGGGGGAGAATGAGCACAGATACGCAGTATTTT,once,17,TRBJ2-3,TRBD2,TRBV3-1/TRBV3-2
CASSPELTGFMNTEAFF,TGTGCCAGCTCACCCGAATTAACAGGCTTCATGAACACTGAAGCTTTCTTT,few,17,TRBJ1-1,.,TRBV18
CASSSAGYGGEKLFF,TGTGCCAGTAGCAGTGCAGGGTACGGGGGTGAAAAACTGTTTTTT,.,15,TRBJ1-4,.,TRBV19
CAWSLQPRTGGNYGYTF,TGTGCCTGGAGTCTCCAACCTAGGACAGGGGGTAACTATGGCTACACCTTC,.,17,TRBJ1-2,TRBD1,TRBV30
CASSSPGGMGYGYTF,TGTGCCAGCAGTTCCCCAGGGGGCATGGGGTATGGCTACACCTTC,.,15,TRBJ1-2,TRBD1,TRBV28
CASSEGDSFYGYTF,TGTGCCAGCAGTGAAGGGGACAGTTTTTATGGCTACACCTTC,.,14,TRBJ1-2,TRBD1,TRBV2
CASSVGEGVFGELFF,TGTGCCAGCAGCGTTGGCGAGGGTGTGTTCGGGGAGCTGTTTTTT,.,15,TRBJ2-2,.,TRBV9
CARQTGGNSPLHF,TGTGCCAGACAGACAGGGGGTAATTCACCCCTCCACTTT,once,13,TRBJ1-6,TRBD1,TRBV2
CASSSGGIVTDTQYF,TGTGCCAGCAGTTCAGGGGGAATCGTGACAGATACGCAGTATTTT,.,15,TRBJ2-3,TRBD1,TRBV6-5
CASSLVGGPGPEQFF,TGTGCCAGCAGCTTAGTAGGGGGCCCGGGACCTGAGCAGTTCTTC,.,15,TRBJ2-1,TRBD1,TRBV7-9
CASSPGTGTNYGYTF,TGTGCCAGCAGTCCCGGGACAGGCACTAACTATGGCTACACCTTC,.,15,TRBJ1-2,TRBD1,TRBV28
CASSTGQANSNEQFF,TGTGCCAGTAGTACGGGACAGGCAAATTCCAATGAGCAGTTCTTC,.,15,TRBJ2-1,TRBD1,TRBV19
CASSGLRSYEQYF,TGTGCCAGCAGTGGACTACGCTCCTACGAGCAGTACTTC,.,13,TRBJ2-7,.,TRBV2
CASSDAGGGSTDTQYF,TGTGCCAGCAGCGACGCAGGGGGTGGGAGCACAGATACGCAGTATTTT,once,16,TRBJ2-3,TRBD1,TRBV5-4
CASSPPGAGEKLFF,TGTGCCAGCTCACCACCAGGGGCAGGGGAAAAACTGTTTTTT,.,14,TRBJ1-4,.,TRBV18
CASRGQMNTEAFF,TGTGCCAGCCGAGGACAGATGAACACTGAAGCTTTCTTT,.,13,TRBJ1-1,.,TRBV2
CASSLVVGGRYNEQFF,TGTGCCAGCAGCTTAGTAGTGGGAGGGAGATACAATGAGCAGTTCTTC,.,16,TRBJ2-1,TRBD2,TRBV7-8
CAAGADGSYNSPLHF,TGTGCCGCTGGGGCCGACGGCTCCTATAATTCACCCCTCCACTTT,.,15,TRBJ1-6,.,TRBV11-2
CASSRDRYDEQFF,TGTGCTAGCAGCCGAGACAGGTACGATGAGCAGTTCTTC,.,13,TRBJ2-1,.,TRBV7-7
CASSLGAGLSGEKLFF,TGTGCCAGCAGCCTGGGTGCGGGACTGAGTGGCGAAAAACTGTTTTTT,.,16,TRBJ1-4,.,TRBV7-8
CASSDVGNEQFF,TGTGCCAGCAGTGATGTCGGCAATGAGCAGTTCTTC,.,12,TRBJ2-1,.,TRBV6-1
CSVIHDSGEQYF,TGCAGCGTTATCCACGATTCGGGGGAGCAGTACTTC,.,12,TRBJ2-7,.,TRBV29-1
CASRSQGAGNQPQHF,TGTGCCAGCAGATCCCAGGGGGCCGGGAATCAGCCCCAGCATTTT,.,15,TRBJ1-5,TRBD1,TRBV6-5
CASSLTSGHYNEQFF,TGTGCCAGCAGCTTGACTAGCGGACACTACAATGAGCAGTTCTTC,.,15,TRBJ2-1,TRBD2,TRBV9
CVGTANEKLFF,TGCGTCGGGACAGCCAATGAAAAACTGTTTTTT,few,11,TRBJ1-4,TRBD1,TRBV29-1
CASSRDRAYGYTF,TGTGCCAGCAGTAGGGACAGAGCCTATGGCTACACCTTC,.,13,TRBJ1-2,TRBD1,TRBV2
CASSLWLVTEAFF,TGTGCCAGCAGTTTATGGCTCGTGACTGAAGCTTTCTTT,.,13,TRBJ1-1,.,TRBV12-3/TRBV12-4
CASSWGTSGADEQFF,TGTGCCAGCAGCTGGGGGACTAGCGGGGCAGATGAGCAGTTCTTC,.,15,TRBJ2-1,TRBD2,TRBV11-3
CASSSSGYVQPQHF,TGTGCCAGCAGTTCATCAGGGTACGTTCAGCCCCAGCATTTT,.,14,TRBJ1-5,.,TRBV28
CASKGAGTNEKLFF,TGTGCCAGTAAGGGGGCAGGGACTAATGAAAAACTGTTTTTT,.,14,TRBJ1-4,TRBD1,TRBV19
CSASGEAGNYGYTF,TGCAGTGCTAGTGGGGAGGCAGGGAACTATGGCTACACCTTC,.,14,TRBJ1-2,.,TRBV20-1
CAWSLGTGDQPQHF,TGTGCCTGGAGCTTAGGGACAGGGGATCAGCCCCAGCATTTT,.,14,TRBJ1-5,TRBD1,TRBV30
CASSFSGIQETQYF,TGTGCCAGCAGTTTTTCAGGAATCCAAGAGACCCAGTACTTC,.,14,TRBJ2-5,.,TRBV27
CASSVSGWVNEQFF,TGTGCCAGCAGCGTATCAGGTTGGGTCAATGAGCAGTTCTTC,.,14,TRBJ2-1,.,TRBV9
CASRQQGSGNTIYF,TGTGCCAGCAGACAACAGGGCTCTGGAAACACCATATATTTT,.,14,TRBJ1-3,.,TRBV28
CASRFGGASGELFF,TGTGCCAGCCGCTTCGGGGGGGCTTCCGGGGAGCTGTTTTTT,.,14,TRBJ2-2,TRBD2,TRBV27
CSVTTGTSGSYEQYF,TGCAGCGTTACAACCGGGACTAGTGGCTCCTACGAGCAGTACTTC,.,15,TRBJ2-7,TRBD2,TRBV29-1